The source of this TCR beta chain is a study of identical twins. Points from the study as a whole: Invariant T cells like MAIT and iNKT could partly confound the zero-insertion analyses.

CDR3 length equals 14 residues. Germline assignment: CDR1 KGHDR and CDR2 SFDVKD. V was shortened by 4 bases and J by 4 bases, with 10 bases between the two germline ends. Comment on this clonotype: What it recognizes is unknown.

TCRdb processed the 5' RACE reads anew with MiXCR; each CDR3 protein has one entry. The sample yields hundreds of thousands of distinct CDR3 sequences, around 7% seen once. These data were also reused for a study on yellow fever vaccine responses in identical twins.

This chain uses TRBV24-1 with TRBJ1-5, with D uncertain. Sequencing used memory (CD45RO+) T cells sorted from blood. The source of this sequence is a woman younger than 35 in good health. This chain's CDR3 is CATSDTTGNQPQHF. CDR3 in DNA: TGTGCCACCAGTGACACGACGGGAAATCAGCCCCAGCATTTT.